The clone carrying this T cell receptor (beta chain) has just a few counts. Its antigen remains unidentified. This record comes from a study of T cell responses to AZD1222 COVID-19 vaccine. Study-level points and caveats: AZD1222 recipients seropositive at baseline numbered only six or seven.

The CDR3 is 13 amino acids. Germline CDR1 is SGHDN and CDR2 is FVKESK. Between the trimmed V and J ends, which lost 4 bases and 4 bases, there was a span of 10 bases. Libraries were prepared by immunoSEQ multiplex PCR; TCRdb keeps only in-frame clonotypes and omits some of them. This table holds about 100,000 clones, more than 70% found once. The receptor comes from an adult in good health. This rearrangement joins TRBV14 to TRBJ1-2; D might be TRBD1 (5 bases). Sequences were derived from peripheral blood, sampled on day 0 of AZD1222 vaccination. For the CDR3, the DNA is TGTGCCAGCAGCCCGCCAGGGATCTATGGCTACACCTTC. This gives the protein CASSPPGIYGYTF.